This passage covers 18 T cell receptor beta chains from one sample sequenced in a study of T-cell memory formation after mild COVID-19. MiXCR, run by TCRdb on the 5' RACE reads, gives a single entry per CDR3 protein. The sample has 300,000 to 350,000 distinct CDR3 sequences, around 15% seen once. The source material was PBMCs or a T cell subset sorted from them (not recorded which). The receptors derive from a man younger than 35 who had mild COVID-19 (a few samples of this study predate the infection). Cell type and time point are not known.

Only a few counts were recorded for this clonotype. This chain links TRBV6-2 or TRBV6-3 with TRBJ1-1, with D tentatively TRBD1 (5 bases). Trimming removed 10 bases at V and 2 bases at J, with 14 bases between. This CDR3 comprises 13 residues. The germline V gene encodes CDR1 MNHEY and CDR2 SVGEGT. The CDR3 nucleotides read TGTGCCACAAGGGACGAGCCCAACACTGAAGCTTTCTTT. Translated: CATRDEPNTEAFF.

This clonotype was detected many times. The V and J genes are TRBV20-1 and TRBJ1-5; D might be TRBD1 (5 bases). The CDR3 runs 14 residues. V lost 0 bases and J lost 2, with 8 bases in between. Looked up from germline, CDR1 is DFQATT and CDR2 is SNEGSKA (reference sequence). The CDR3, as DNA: TGCAGTGCTAGAGATCTAGGGGGCAATCAGCCCCAGCATTTT. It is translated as CSARDLGGNQPQHF.

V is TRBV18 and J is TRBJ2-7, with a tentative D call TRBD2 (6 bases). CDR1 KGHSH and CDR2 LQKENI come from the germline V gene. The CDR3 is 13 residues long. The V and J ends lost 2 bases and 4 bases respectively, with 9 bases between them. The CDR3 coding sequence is TGTGCCAGCTCACCAACGGGGGTATACGAGCAGTACTTC. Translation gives CASSPTGVYEQYF.

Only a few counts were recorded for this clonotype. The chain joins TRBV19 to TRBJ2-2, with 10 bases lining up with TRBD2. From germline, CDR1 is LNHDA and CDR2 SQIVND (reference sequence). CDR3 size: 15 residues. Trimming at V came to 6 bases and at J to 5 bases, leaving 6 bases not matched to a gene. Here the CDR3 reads CASSLAGGATGELFF. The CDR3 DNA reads TGTGCCAGTAGCTTAGCGGGGGGCGCGACCGGGGAGCTGTTTTTT.

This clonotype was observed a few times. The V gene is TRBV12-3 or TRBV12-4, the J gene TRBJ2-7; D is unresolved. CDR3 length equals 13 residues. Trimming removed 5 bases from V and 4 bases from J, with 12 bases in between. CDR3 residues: CASSPDGEYEQYF. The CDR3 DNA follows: TGTGCCAGCAGTCCGGACGGCGAGTACGAGCAGTACTTC.

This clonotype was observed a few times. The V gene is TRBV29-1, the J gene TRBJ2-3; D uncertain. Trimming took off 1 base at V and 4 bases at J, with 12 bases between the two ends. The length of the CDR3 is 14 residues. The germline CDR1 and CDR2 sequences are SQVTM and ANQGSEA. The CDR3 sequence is CSVEGFTGPDTQYF. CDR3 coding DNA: TGCAGCGTTGAAGGGTTCACTGGCCCAGATACGCAGTATTTT.

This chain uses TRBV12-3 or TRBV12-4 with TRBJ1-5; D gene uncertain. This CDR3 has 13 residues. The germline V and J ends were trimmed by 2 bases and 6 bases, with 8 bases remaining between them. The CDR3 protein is CASSLKGIQPQHF. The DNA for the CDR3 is TGTGCCAGCAGTTTAAAGGGAATTCAGCCCCAGCATTTT.

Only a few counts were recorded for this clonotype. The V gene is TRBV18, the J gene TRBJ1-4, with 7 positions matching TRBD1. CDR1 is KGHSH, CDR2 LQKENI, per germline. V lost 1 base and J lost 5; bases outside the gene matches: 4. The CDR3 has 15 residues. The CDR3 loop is CASSPRTGNNEKLFF. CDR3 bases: TGTGCCAGCTCACCACGGACAGGCAACAATGAAAAACTGTTTTTT.

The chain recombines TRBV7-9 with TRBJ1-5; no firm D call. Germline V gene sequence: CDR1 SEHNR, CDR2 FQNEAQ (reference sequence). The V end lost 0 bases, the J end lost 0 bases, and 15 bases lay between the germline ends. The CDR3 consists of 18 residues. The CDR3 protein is CASSLAAWASYSNQPQHF. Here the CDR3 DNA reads TGTGCCAGCAGCTTAGCGGCATGGGCCTCTTATAGCAATCAGCCCCAGCATTTT. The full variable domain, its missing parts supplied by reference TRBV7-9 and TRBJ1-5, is DTGVSQNPRHKITKRGQNVTFRCDPISEHNRLYWYRQTLGQGPEFLTYFQNEAQLEKSRLLSDRFSAERPKGSFSTLEIQRTEQGDSAMYLCASSLAAWASYSNQPQHFGDGTRLSIL.

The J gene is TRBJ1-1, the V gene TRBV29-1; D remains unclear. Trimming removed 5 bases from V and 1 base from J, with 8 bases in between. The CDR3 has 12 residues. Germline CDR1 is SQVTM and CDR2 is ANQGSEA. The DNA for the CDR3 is TGCAGCGTTCTCCTTAAGAACACTGAAGCTTTCTTT. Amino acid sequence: CSVLLKNTEAFF. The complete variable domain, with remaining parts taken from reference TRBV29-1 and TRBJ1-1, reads SAVISQKPSRDICQRGTSLTIQCQVDSQVTMMFWYRQQPGQSLTLIATANQGSEATYESGFVIDKFPISRPNLTFSTLTVSNMSPEDSSIYLCSVLLKNTEAFFGQGTRLTVV.

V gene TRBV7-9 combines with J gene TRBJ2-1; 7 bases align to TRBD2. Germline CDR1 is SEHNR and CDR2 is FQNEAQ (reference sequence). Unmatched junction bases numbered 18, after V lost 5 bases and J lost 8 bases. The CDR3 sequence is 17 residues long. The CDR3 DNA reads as TGTGCCAGCAGCCAATCCTCAGCGGGACCCGGTTCGGATGAGCAGTTCTTC. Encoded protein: CASSQSSAGPGSDEQFF.

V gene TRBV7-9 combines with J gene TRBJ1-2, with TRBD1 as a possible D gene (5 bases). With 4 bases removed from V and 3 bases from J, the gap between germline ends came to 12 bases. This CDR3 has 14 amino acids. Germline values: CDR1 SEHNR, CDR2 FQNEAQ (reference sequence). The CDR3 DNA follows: TGTGCCAGCAGCTCTTCCGGGACCGACTATGGCTACACCTTC. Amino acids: CASSSSGTDYGYTF.

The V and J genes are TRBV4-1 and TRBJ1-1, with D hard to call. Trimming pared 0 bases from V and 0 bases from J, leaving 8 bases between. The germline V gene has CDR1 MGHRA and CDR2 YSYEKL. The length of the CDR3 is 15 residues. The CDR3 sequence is CASSQDTAMNTEAFF. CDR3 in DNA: TGCGCCAGCAGCCAAGATACAGCCATGAACACTGAAGCTTTCTTT.

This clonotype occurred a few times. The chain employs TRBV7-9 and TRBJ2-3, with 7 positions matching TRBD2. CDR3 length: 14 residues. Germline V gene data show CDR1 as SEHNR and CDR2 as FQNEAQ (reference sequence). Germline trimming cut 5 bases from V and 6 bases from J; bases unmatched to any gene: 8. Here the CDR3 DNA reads TGTGCCAGCAGCCAAAGGGCGGGGGTCGATACGCAGTATTTT. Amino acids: CASSQRAGVDTQYF.

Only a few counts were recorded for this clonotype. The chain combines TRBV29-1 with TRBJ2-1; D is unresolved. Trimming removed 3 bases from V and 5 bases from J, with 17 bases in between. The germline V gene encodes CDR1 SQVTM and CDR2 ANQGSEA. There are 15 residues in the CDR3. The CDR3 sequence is CSVDFRADGNNEQFF. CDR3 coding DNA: TGCAGCGTTGATTTTCGGGCGGACGGAAACAATGAGCAGTTCTTC.

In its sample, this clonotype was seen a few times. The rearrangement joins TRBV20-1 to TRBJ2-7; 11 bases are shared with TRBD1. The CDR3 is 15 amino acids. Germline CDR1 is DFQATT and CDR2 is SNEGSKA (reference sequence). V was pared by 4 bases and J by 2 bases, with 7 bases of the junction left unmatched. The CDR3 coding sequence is TGCAGTGCTAACTCCGGGACAGGGGGAACCTACGAGCAGTACTTC. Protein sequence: CSANSGTGGTYEQYF.

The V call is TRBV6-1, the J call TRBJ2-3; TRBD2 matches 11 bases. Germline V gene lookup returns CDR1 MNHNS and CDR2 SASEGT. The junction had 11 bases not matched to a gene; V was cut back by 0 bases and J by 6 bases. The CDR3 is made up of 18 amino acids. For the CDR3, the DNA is TGTGCCAGCAGTGAAGCGGGACTAGCGGAGATAGCCCGCGATACGCAGTATTTT. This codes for CASSEAGLAEIARDTQYF.

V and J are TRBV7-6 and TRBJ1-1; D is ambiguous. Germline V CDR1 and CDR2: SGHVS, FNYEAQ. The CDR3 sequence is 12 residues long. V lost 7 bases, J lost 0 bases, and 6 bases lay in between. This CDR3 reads CASIGLNTEAFF. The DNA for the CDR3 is TGTGCCAGCATCGGGCTGAACACTGAAGCTTTCTTT.